One sample yielded the 30 T cell receptor beta chains listed below, sequenced in a study of vaccination effects on CD4 cells after COVID-19. The protocol was immunoSEQ multiplex PCR, while the TCRdb copy is restricted to in-frame clones and leaves out a portion. The repertoire includes 65,000 or so clones, around 69% of them detected once, and around 2.7% sits in the top ten. Peptide-pool stimulation followed by sequencing identified expanded antigen-specific CD4+ clonotypes in the ViraFEST assay. After less than 11 days in culture, the CD4+ T cells were isolated. Prior SARS-CoV-2 infection was absent in the vaccine recipients, as shown by negative nucleocapsid antibodies. Their antigens are not known. The source was CD4+ T cells from PBMCs cultured with HCoV-NL63 spike peptides, collected before COVID-19 vaccination. These receptors were obtained from a human donor who received a COVID-19 vaccine.

The chain is built from TRBV10-3 and TRBJ2-7; D is unresolved. The CDR3 spans 13 residues. Germline CDR1 is ENHRY and CDR2 is SYGVKD. The V end lost 3 bases, the J end lost 5 bases, and 11 bases lay between the germline ends. CDR3 protein: CAISEQLVHEQYV. CDR3 coding DNA: TGTGCCATCAGTGAACAGCTGGTCCACGAGCAGTACGTC.

This chain joins TRBV14 and TRBJ2-7; possible D gene TRBD2, 5 bases. Trimming shortened V by 1 base and J by 4 bases, and 11 bases separated the two germline ends. CDR3 length: 14 residues. The germline V gene encodes CDR1 SGHDN and CDR2 FVKESK. For the CDR3, the DNA is TGTGCCAGCAGCCAAGCGTCCGGGGTTTACGAGCAGTACGTC. Amino acid sequence: CASSQASGVYEQYV.

The rearrangement joins TRBV19 to TRBJ1-2, with 11 bases aligning to TRBD1. The CDR3 length is 15 residues. CDR1 and CDR2 (germline): LNHDA, SQIVND (reference sequence). With 1 base clipped from V and 4 bases from J, the junction kept 2 bases outside the gene matches. The CDR3 reads CASSIGGQGAYGYTF. CDR3 in DNA: TGTGCCAGTAGTATAGGAGGACAGGGGGCCTATGGCTACACCTTC. The whole variable domain, filled in from reference TRBV19 and TRBJ1-2, reads DGGITQSPKYLFRKEGQNVTLSCEQNLNHDAMYWYRQDPGQGLRLIYYSQIVNDFQKGDIAEGYSVSREKKESFPLTVTSAQKNPTAFYLCASSIGGQGAYGYTFGSGTRLTVV.

A few counts support this clone. This chain uses TRBV5-1 with TRBJ1-3; 8 bases are a match to TRBD1. The germline gives CDR1 SGHRS, CDR2 YFSETQ. V was pared by 3 bases and J by 0 bases, with 5 bases of the junction left unmatched. The CDR3 consists of 16 residues. CDR3 DNA: TGCGCCAGCAGCTCAGGGGGCCCAAGCTCTGGAAACACCATATATTTT. This gives the protein CASSSGGPSSGNTIYF.

The chain carries TRBV18 and TRBJ1-1, with D perhaps TRBD1 (5 bases). There are 13 residues in the CDR3. Trimming left V 8 bases short and J 0 bases short, with 10 bases between. Germline CDR1 and CDR2: KGHSH and LQKENI. DNA for the CDR3: TGTGCCAGCGTGGGGACTTTGAACACTGAAGCTTTCTTT. This gives the protein CASVGTLNTEAFF. Complete variable domain (other parts from reference TRBV18 and TRBJ1-1): NAGVMQNPRHLVRRRGQEARLRCSPMKGHSHVYWYRQLPEEGLKFMVYLQKENIIDESGMPKERFSAEFPKEGPSILRIQQVVRGDSAAYFCASVGTLNTEAFFGQGTRLTVV.

The chain uses TRBV28 and TRBJ1-1; a possible D gene is TRBD1 (5 bases). The CDR3 has 15 residues. The V end lost 7 bases, the J end lost 0 bases, and 15 bases lay between the germline ends. The germline V gene has CDR1 MDHEN and CDR2 SYDVKM. DNA of the CDR3: TGTGCCAGCATTCCATCCGGACAACTGAACACTGAAGCTTTCTTT. This encodes CASIPSGQLNTEAFF.

The V call is TRBV12-3 or TRBV12-4, the J call TRBJ1-2; TRBD1 might be the D (6 bases). V lost 8 bases and J lost 4, with 11 bases in between. CDR3 size: 12 residues. CDR3 in DNA: TGTGCCAGCGGAATACAGGGCTATGGCTACACCTTC. Its protein is CASGIQGYGYTF.

This chain joins TRBV30 and TRBJ1-5; 8 nucleotides match TRBD1. The germline V gene encodes CDR1 GTSNPN and CDR2 SVGIG (reference sequence). V shed 1 base, J shed 2 bases, and the junction held 4 bases outside the gene matches. The CDR3 runs to 15 residues. The CDR3 DNA reads TGTGCCTGGAGTGAGACAGGGGCTGGCAATCAGCCCCAGCATTTT. Its translation: CAWSETGAGNQPQHF.

This chain's CDR3 is CASRRTGSSYNEQFF. CDR3 coding DNA: TGTGCCAGCCGCCGGACAGGGAGCTCCTACAATGAGCAGTTCTTC. J is TRBJ2-1 and V is TRBV19; the match to TRBD1 covers 8 bases. The CDR3 is 15 amino acids. Germline-derived CDR1 and CDR2 are LNHDA and SQIVND (reference sequence). After removal of 9 bases from V and 0 bases from J, the junction contained 7 bases not matched to a gene.

This clone came up a few times. The chain employs TRBV5-4 and TRBJ1-5, with D possibly matching TRBD1 (6 bases). Trimming shortened V by 4 bases and J by 6 bases, and 14 bases separated the two germline ends. The CDR3 is made up of 14 amino acids. The germline gives CDR1 SGHNT, CDR2 YYREEE (reference sequence). CDR3: CASSIGGPGQPQHF. The DNA of the CDR3 is TGTGCCAGCAGCATAGGGGGGCCGGGTCAGCCCCAGCATTTT. The full variable domain, completed using reference TRBV5-4 and TRBJ1-5, is ETGVTQSPTHLIKTRGQQVTLRCSSQSGHNTVSWYQQALGQGPQFIFQYYREEENGRGNFPPRFSGLQFPNYSSELNVNALELDDSALYLCASSIGGPGQPQHFGDGTRLSIL.

The rearrangement uses TRBV30 and TRBJ2-2; D unclear. The V gene lost 3 bases and the J gene lost 5 bases, with 4 bases spanning the gap. The CDR3 runs 11 residues. Germline V gene lookup returns CDR1 GTSNPN and CDR2 SVGIG (reference sequence). CDR3 in DNA: TGTGCCTGGAGAATTACCGGGGAGCTGTTTTTT. Translated, it gives CAWRITGELFF.

The chain is built from TRBV18 and TRBJ2-2, with D perhaps assigned TRBD1 or TRBD2 (6 bases each). The CDR3 is 15 residues long. Germline loops: CDR1 KGHSH, CDR2 LQKENI. The ends were cut back, 4 bases at V and 7 bases at J, with 16 bases in the middle. The CDR3 protein is CASSRLRGQDGELFF. Here the CDR3 DNA reads TGTGCCAGCTCACGTCTCCGGGGGCAAGACGGGGAGCTGTTTTTT.

The CDR3 sequence: CASSLNRELFF. CDR3 nucleotide sequence: TGTGCCAGCAGCCTCAATAGGGAGCTGTTTTTT. The chain has TRBV13 and TRBJ2-2; D not resolved. Per germline, CDR1 PRHDT and CDR2 FYEKMQ (reference sequence). V lost 5 bases and J lost 9, with 7 bases in between. There are 11 residues in the CDR3. Filled out from reference TRBV13 and TRBJ2-2, the complete variable domain reads AAGVIQSPRHLIKEKRETATLKCYPIPRHDTVYWYQQGPGQDPQFLISFYEKMQSDKGSIPDRFSAQQFSDYHSELNMSSLELGDSALYFCASSLNRELFFGEGSRLTVL.

This clone was picked up a small number of times. This rearrangement joins TRBV7-8 to TRBJ1-6; the D is unclear. Germline V CDR1 and CDR2: SGHVS, FQNEAQ. V dropped 2 bases and J dropped 9 bases, with 5 bases sitting between them. CDR3 length equals 12 residues. The CDR3 loop is CASSLISSPLHF. Written as DNA, the CDR3 is TGTGCCAGCAGCTTAATTTCTTCACCCCTCCACTTT.

V gene TRBV7-2 combines with J gene TRBJ1-2; TRBD1 matches at 8 bases. V dropped 0 bases and J dropped 7; count of bases not matched to a gene: 4. The CDR3 is 14 amino acids. The V gene's germline CDR1 is SGHTA and CDR2 FQGNSA. The CDR3 region has the DNA TGTGCCAGCAGCTTAGCACCAGGGGGCACTGGCTACACCTTC. Its protein is CASSLAPGGTGYTF.

The V gene is TRBV3-1 (or the pseudogene TRBV3-2), the J gene TRBJ2-7; 11 bases fit TRBD2. The CDR3 sequence is 15 residues long. Trimming took 6 bases from V and 3 from J; bases not matched to a gene: 7. Germline values: CDR1 LGHDT, CDR2 YNNKEL (reference sequence). CDR3 sequence reads: CASSQLAGANYEQYV. For the CDR3, the DNA is TGTGCCAGCAGTCAACTAGCGGGGGCCAACTACGAGCAGTACGTC.

In its sample, this clone was seen once. The chain is built from TRBV24-1 and TRBJ2-5; TRBD1 matches 9 bases. The germline V gene encodes CDR1 KGHDR and CDR2 SFDVKD. Losses at the gene ends were 6 bases for V and 2 bases for J; bases not matched to a gene: 6. The CDR3 length is 15 residues. The CDR3 nucleotides are TGTGCCACCAGTACGAGGGGGACAGGGCAAGAGACCCAGTACTTC. It codes for CATSTRGTGQETQYF.

V is TRBV2 and J is TRBJ2-5; D is perhaps TRBD1 or TRBD2 (5 bases each). The CDR3 has 12 residues. Germline-derived CDR1 and CDR2 are SNHLY and FYNNEI. V was shortened by 9 bases and J by 4 bases, with 12 bases between the two germline ends. The CDR3 spells CASGASGETQYF. The DNA for the CDR3 is TGTGCCAGTGGGGCCAGCGGAGAGACCCAGTACTTC. The whole variable domain, remainder taken from reference TRBV2 and TRBJ2-5, is EPEVTQTPSHQVTQMGQEVILRCVPISNHLYFYWYRQILGQKVEFLVSFYNNEISEKSEIFDDQFSVERPDGSNFTLKIRSTKLEDSAMYFCASGASGETQYFGPGTRLLVL.

The chain employs TRBV5-1 and TRBJ2-5; D is unresolved. Trimming took 4 bases from V and 5 from J, leaving 15 bases between them. Germline CDR1 reads SGHRS; CDR2 reads YFSETQ. The CDR3 loop spans 14 amino acids. The CDR3 DNA reads TGCGCCAGCAGCCCGGAGCCGGGCCCGGAGACCCAGTACTTC. This gives the protein CASSPEPGPETQYF.

The chain recombines TRBV2 with TRBJ2-7; D is possibly TRBD1 or TRBD2 (5 bases each). The CDR3 consists of 15 residues. Germline V lookup: CDR1 SNHLY, CDR2 FYNNEI. V was pared by 5 bases and J by 2 bases, with 16 bases between. The CDR3, as DNA: TGTGCCAGCAGTCCCCGACGGGACGGAACCTACGAGCAGTACGTC. This sequence encodes CASSPRRDGTYEQYV.

The chain combines TRBV7-2 with TRBJ2-3; unclear D gene. V was shortened by 3 bases and J by 5 bases, with 12 bases between the two germline ends. The germline gives CDR1 SGHTA, CDR2 FQGNSA. There are 14 residues in the CDR3. The CDR3 loop is CASSFRSVGDTQYF. The CDR3 coding sequence is TGTGCCAGCAGCTTTAGGAGTGTTGGAGATACGCAGTATTTT.

The gene calls are TRBV30 and TRBJ1-1; D uncertain. In germline, CDR1 is GTSNPN, CDR2 SVGIG (reference sequence). CDR3 length: 12 residues. V lost 3 bases and J lost 0, with 5 bases in between. The CDR3: CAWRRLNTEAFF. Here the CDR3 DNA reads TGTGCCTGGAGGAGATTGAACACTGAAGCTTTCTTT. The entire variable domain, with the rest obtained from reference TRBV30 and TRBJ1-1, is as follows: SQTIHQWPATLVQPVGSPLSLECTVEGTSNPNLYWYRQAAGRGLQLLFYSVGIGQISSEVPQNLSASRPQDRQFILSSKKLLLSDSGFYLCAWRRLNTEAFFGQGTRLTVV.

This chain uses TRBV12-3 or TRBV12-4 with TRBJ2-1; TRBD1 or TRBD2 may be the D gene (5 bases each). This CDR3 spans 13 amino acids. The germline V and J ends were trimmed by 4 bases and 8 bases, with 12 bases remaining between them. The CDR3 DNA reads as TGTGCCAGCAGTTCCCAAATGGGGGATGAGCAGTTCTTC. Translating it yields CASSSQMGDEQFF.

Turning to this clone: Other DNA sequences in this specimen translate into the identical CDR3. V and J are TRBV6-5 and TRBJ1-1; a possible D gene is TRBD1 (5 bases). This CDR3 contains 12 residues. V dropped 4 bases and J dropped 5 bases, with 8 bases sitting between them. CDR1 and CDR2 (germline): MNHEY, SVGAGI. The CDR3 region has the DNA TGTGCCAGCAGTTCAGGGAGAACTGAAGCTTTCTTT. This gives the protein CASSSGRTEAFF.

The chain links TRBV5-6 to TRBJ2-1, with 9 nucleotides matching TRBD1. The CDR3 contains 15 residues. With 4 bases clipped from V and 9 bases from J, the junction kept 11 bases outside the gene matches. The germline V gene encodes CDR1 SGHDT and CDR2 YYEEEE. CDR3 sequence reads: CASSTGTGTLVEQFF. As DNA, the CDR3 is TGTGCCAGCAGCACAGGGACAGGGACATTAGTTGAGCAGTTCTTC.

J is TRBJ2-2 and V is TRBV7-3, with 7 bases aligning to TRBD1. V lost 0 bases to trimming and J lost 3 bases; unmatched junction nucleotides: 1. CDR1 SGHTA and CDR2 FQGTGA come from the germline V gene. CDR3 length equals 15 residues. The CDR3 here is CASSLTGGDTGELFF. Here the CDR3 DNA reads TGTGCCAGCAGCTTAACAGGGGGCGACACCGGGGAGCTGTTTTTT.

The V call is TRBV7-3, the J call TRBJ2-2; 11 positions agree with TRBD1. The CDR3 runs to 16 residues. Germline CDR1 is SGHTA and CDR2 is FQGTGA. Germline trimming cut 5 bases from V and 5 bases from J; bases unmatched to any gene: 7. DNA for the CDR3: TGTGCCAGCAGCCAACGGGACAGGGGGACTACCGGGGAGCTGTTTTTT. Translation gives CASSQRDRGTTGELFF.

The rearrangement uses TRBV18 and TRBJ2-7; the match to TRBD2 covers 10 bases. V shed 5 bases and J 2 bases; nucleotides not matched to a gene: 0. CDR1 is KGHSH and CDR2 is LQKENI in the germline V gene. CDR3 length equals 13 residues. CDR3 DNA: TGTGCCAGCTCAACTAGCGGGGCCTACGAGCAGTACGTC. Protein product: CASSTSGAYEQYV.

The rearrangement joins TRBV6-5 to TRBJ1-5; D is uncertain. Germline V gives CDR1 MNHEY, CDR2 SVGAGI. With 3 bases removed from V and 4 bases from J, the gap between germline ends came to 10 bases. There are 14 residues in the CDR3. CDR3 coding DNA: TGTGCCAGCAGTTATGGTGCTGGTAATCAGCCCCAGCATTTT. This codes for CASSYGAGNQPQHF.

The rearrangement uses TRBV3-1 (or the pseudogene TRBV3-2) and TRBJ2-1; D is uncertain. The germline CDR1 and CDR2 sequences are LGHDT and YNNKEL (reference sequence). This CDR3 is built from 14 residues. With 6 bases removed from V and 1 base from J, the gap between germline ends came to 10 bases. The CDR3 sequence is CASSLSRSYNEQFF. The DNA for the CDR3 is TGTGCCAGCAGTCTAAGCCGGTCCTACAATGAGCAGTTCTTC.